This T cell receptor (beta chain) was documented in a study of CD4 and CD8 cells across lung adenocarcinoma regions. TCRdb re-derived calls from the PCR reads in MiXCR, one entry per CDR3 protein. The data hold about 11,000 distinct CDR3 sequences, with approximately 63% observed a single time. The CDR3 has 15 residues. The ends lost 4 bases at V and 3 bases at J; junction bases unmatched: 4. CDR1 is MNHEY and CDR2 is SVGAGI in the germline V gene. The patients had localized lung adenocarcinoma, a non-small cell subtype. The rearrangement links TRBV6-5 to TRBJ2-3; 10 bases fit TRBD2. Sequencing was performed on CD8+ T cells from the margin of a lung tumor. The clonotype originates from a male donor with lung adenocarcinoma. The CD4 and CD8 labels of this study may be unreliable. CDR3 sequence: CASSFYSGGTDTQYF. The DNA of the CDR3 is TGTGCCAGCAGTTTCTATAGCGGGGGGACAGATACGCAGTATTTT.